This T cell receptor (beta chain) was identified during a study of CD8 T cells in ankylosing spondylitis. General study points: In synovial fluid and blood from reactive arthritis, some motif variants were previously reported. Disease-linked clones were CD8+ and relatively rare in peripheral blood. Characteristic of ankylosing spondylitis blood, it appeared, was a TCR beta motif comprising several highly homologous variants. Reportedly, disease-linked clones are significantly enriched in ankylosing spondylitis patients' matched synovial fluid.

V dropped 3 bases and J dropped 5; count of bases not matched to a gene: 6. The CDR3 loop spans 15 amino acids. CDR1 is KGHSH, CDR2 LQKENI, per germline. Of note for this clonotype: The antigen is undetermined.

Quantitative 5'-RACE with molecular barcodes was used to make the TCR beta libraries. One entry per CDR3 protein, called by TCRdb with MiXCR from the 5' RACE reads. This sample has roughly 670,000 distinct CDR3 sequences; roughly 20% occur once, and the top ten carry around a fifth. This rearrangement joins TRBV18 to TRBJ1-1, with 10 bases that match TRBD1. The receptor comes from a male donor with ankylosing spondylitis. The sequenced sample was blood, either unsorted or a sorted T cell fraction (not recorded which). The CDR3 DNA follows: TGTGCCAGCTCACCTCCCGAGGGACAGGGGACTGAAGCTTTCTTT. Translated, it gives CASSPPEGQGTEAFF. The variable domain in full, completed from reference TRBV18 and TRBJ1-1, reads NAGVMQNPRHLVRRRGQEARLRCSPMKGHSHVYWYRQLPEEGLKFMVYLQKENIIDESGMPKERFSAEFPKEGPSILRIQQVVRGDSAAYFCASSPPEGQGTEAFFGQGTRLTVV.